This T cell receptor (beta chain) was retrieved from a study of T cell responses to AZD1222 COVID-19 vaccine. As for the study in general: Second-dose intervals of approximately 4 or approximately 12 weeks were pooled. Study-level findings and limits: Spike was spanned by vaccine-associated CD4 TCRs, which were dominant at 160-218 and 743-854. Every sample of the repertoires postdated the peak T cell response.

The protocol was immunoSEQ multiplex PCR, while the TCRdb copy is restricted to in-frame clones and leaves out a portion. The table lists over 95,000 clones, approximately 87% of them singletons. A word on this clone: No antigen is known for it.

The CDR3 runs to 14 residues. Trimming took off 7 bases at V and 2 bases at J, with 11 bases between the two ends. Germline V gene sequence: CDR1 MNHEY, CDR2 SVGAGI. This chain links TRBV6-5 with TRBJ2-2; perhaps D is TRBD1 or TRBD2 (5 bases each). The clonotype comes from an adult in good health. This sample comprised peripheral blood, obtained on day 0 of AZD1222 vaccination. CDR3: CASTPGRNTGELFF. CDR3 nucleotides: TGTGCCAGCACACCGGGACGCAACACCGGGGAGCTGTTTTTT.